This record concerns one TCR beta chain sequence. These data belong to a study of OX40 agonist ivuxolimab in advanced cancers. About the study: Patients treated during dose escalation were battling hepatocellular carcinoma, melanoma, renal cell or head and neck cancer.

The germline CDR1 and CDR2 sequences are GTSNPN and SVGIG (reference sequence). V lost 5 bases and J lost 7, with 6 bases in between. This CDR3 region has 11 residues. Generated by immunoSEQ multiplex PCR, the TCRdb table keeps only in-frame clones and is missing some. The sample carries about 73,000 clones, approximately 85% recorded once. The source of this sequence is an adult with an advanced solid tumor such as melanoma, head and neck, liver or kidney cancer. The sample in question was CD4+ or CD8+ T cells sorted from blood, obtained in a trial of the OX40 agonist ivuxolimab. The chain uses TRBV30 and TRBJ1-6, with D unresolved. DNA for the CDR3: TGTGCCTGGGGCAAGAATTCACCCCTCCACTTT. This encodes CAWGKNSPLHF.